The 21 T cell receptor beta chains given below trace back to one sample, sequenced in a study of blood T cells in healthy people across ages. With a J-beta primer mix and a sample-barcoded 5' primer, a second PCR ran about 7 to 11 cycles. MiXCR, run by TCRdb on the 5' RACE reads, gives a single entry per CDR3 protein. This sample yields 700,000 to 850,000 distinct CDR3 sequences, of which about 55% are seen a single time; roughly 37% belongs to the top ten. Sequencing input: blood. These receptors were taken from a man older than 75 in good health.

This clonotype was detected only a few times. This chain connects TRBV6-5 to TRBJ2-7, with 10 bases fitting TRBD2. Trimming removed 4 bases from V and 3 bases from J; junction bases left unmatched: 24. This CDR3 spans 21 amino acids. Germline V gives CDR1 MNHEY, CDR2 SVGAGI. CDR3 region: CASSFTPKGGPSGRSIYEQYF. CDR3 nucleotide sequence: TGTGCCAGCAGTTTCACTCCCAAGGGGGGGCCTAGCGGGAGAAGTATCTACGAGCAGTACTTC.

The V and J genes are TRBV6-1 and TRBJ1-6, with D unclear. Per germline, CDR1 MNHNS and CDR2 SASEGT. The CDR3 loop spans 19 amino acids. V was pared by 5 bases and J by 9 bases, with 29 bases between. CDR3 protein: CASSQPYGSGLLSGSPLHF. In DNA, the CDR3 is TGTGCCAGCAGTCAGCCTTACGGGAGTGGCCTCCTCTCGGGTTCACCCCTCCACTTT.

The J gene is TRBJ1-1, the V gene TRBV29-1, with 10 bases lining up with TRBD1. CDR3 length: 10 residues. Germline loops: CDR1 SQVTM, CDR2 ANQGSEA. Trimming took 7 bases from V and 10 from J; bases not matched to a gene: 3. CDR3 DNA sequence: TGCAGCGCCGGACAGGGGGGAGCTTTCTTT. Translation gives CSAGQGGAFF.

The rearrangement joins TRBV11-2 to TRBJ2-7; possible D gene TRBD1, 5 bases. The CDR3 is 15 residues long. Deletions cut 0 bases from V and 2 bases from J, with 11 bases between. Germline values: CDR1 SGHAT, CDR2 FQNNGV. This chain's CDR3 is CASSLDYGAPYEQYF. The CDR3 DNA reads TGTGCCAGCAGCTTAGATTATGGGGCCCCCTACGAGCAGTACTTC.

This sequence joins TRBV5-1 and TRBJ2-4; no clear D gene. V lost 0 bases, J lost 8 bases, and 15 bases lay in between. Per the germline V gene, CDR1 is SGHRS and CDR2 is YFSETQ. This CDR3 comprises 15 residues. CDR3: CASSLGAGIVDIQYF. The CDR3 DNA sequence: TGCGCCAGCAGCTTGGGCGCCGGAATCGTAGACATTCAGTACTTC.

The chain is built from TRBV29-1 and TRBJ2-1; the match to TRBD1 covers 8 bases. CDR3 size: 14 residues. Germline values: CDR1 SQVTM, CDR2 ANQGSEA. After removal of 5 bases from V and 0 bases from J, the junction contained 3 bases not matched to a gene. CDR3 region: CSVQGASSYNEQFF. For the CDR3, the DNA is TGCAGCGTTCAGGGGGCCAGCTCCTACAATGAGCAGTTCTTC.

This clonotype was seen more than once but under ten times. The chain joins TRBV7-2 to TRBJ1-2; D might be TRBD1 (5 bases). CDR3 size: 15 residues. The germline V and J ends were trimmed by 2 bases and 0 bases, with 10 bases remaining between them. CDR1 and CDR2 (germline): SGHTA, FQGNSA. The CDR3 DNA sequence: TGTGCCAGCAGCTTATGGGGGGGTACTAACTATGGCTACACCTTC. As protein: CASSLWGGTNYGYTF.

This clonotype was recorded once. The chain recombines TRBV10-3 with TRBJ2-1; 11 positions match TRBD1. The CDR3 contains 14 residues. V shed 4 bases and J 7 bases; nucleotides not matched to a gene: 3. CDR1 and CDR2 (germline): ENHRY, SYGVKD. CDR3 sequence reads: CAISADRGPNEQFF. CDR3 bases: TGTGCCATCAGTGCGGACAGGGGGCCAAATGAGCAGTTCTTC.

The rearrangement joins TRBV7-3 to TRBJ2-2; 8 bases align to TRBD1. Unmatched junction bases numbered 8, after V lost 5 bases and J lost 6 bases. This CDR3 region has 15 residues. The V gene's germline CDR1 is SGHTA and CDR2 FQGTGA. The CDR3 coding sequence is TGTGCCAGCAGCCGGACAGGGTCTCAGGCCGGGGAGCTGTTTTTT. This sequence encodes CASSRTGSQAGELFF.

The chain combines TRBV20-1 with TRBJ2-7; D is perhaps TRBD1 (6 bases). Germline assignment: CDR1 DFQATT and CDR2 SNEGSKA (reference sequence). The CDR3 has 13 amino acids. Trimming shortened V by 5 bases and J by 3 bases, and 14 bases separated the two germline ends. CDR3 region: CSAEGQKDYEQYF. In DNA, the CDR3 is TGCAGTGCTGAAGGACAGAAGGACTACGAGCAGTACTTC.

The chain employs TRBV6-6 and TRBJ1-2; D is perhaps TRBD1 (6 bases). The CDR3 runs 15 residues. Trimming cost V 2 bases and J 7 bases, with 17 bases left between them. Germline V CDR1 and CDR2: MNHNY, SVGAGI (reference sequence). CDR3 bases: TGTGCCAGCAGTTACGGACTGTATACAGGGAGTGGCTACACCTTC. Translation gives CASSYGLYTGSGYTF.

This clonotype showed up just a few times. The chain combines TRBV4-2 with TRBJ2-1; weak D call: TRBD2 (6 bases). V shed 5 bases and J shed 3 bases, with 11 bases lying between them. Germline V gene lookup returns CDR1 LGHNA and CDR2 YNFKEQ. CDR3 length: 14 residues. CDR3 bases: TGTGCCAGCAGCTCCCCCGGGAGCTACAATGAGCAGTTCTTC. Amino acid sequence: CASSSPGSYNEQFF.

The gene calls are TRBV12-3 or TRBV12-4 and TRBJ2-5, with D perhaps given as TRBD1 or TRBD2 (5 bases each). The length of the CDR3 is 15 residues. Trimming took 1 base from V and 4 from J, leaving 13 bases between them. The CDR3 reads CASSLGMGVRETQYF. The CDR3 DNA follows: TGTGCCAGCAGTTTAGGGATGGGGGTCCGAGAGACCCAGTACTTC.

V usage is TRBV29-1 and J usage is TRBJ1-2; weak D call: TRBD1 (6 bases). V lost 3 bases to trimming and J lost 7 bases, with 12 bases between them. This CDR3 has 12 residues. From germline, CDR1 is SQVTM and CDR2 ANQGSEA. CDR3 DNA sequence: TGCAGCGTTGATCAGGGGTTTAGTGGCTACACCTTC. Translated, it gives CSVDQGFSGYTF.

This chain connects TRBV29-1 to TRBJ2-5; 7 bases line up with TRBD1. CDR3 size: 15 residues. V shed 7 bases, J shed 4 bases, and the junction held 15 bases outside the gene matches. Germline V gene lookup returns CDR1 SQVTM and CDR2 ANQGSEA. For the CDR3, the DNA is TGCAGCGCAGAAGGGTCAGGGGGAGCGCGAGAGACCCAGTACTTC. Translated, it gives CSAEGSGGARETQYF.

Only a few counts were recorded for this clonotype. V is TRBV5-1 and J is TRBJ2-6, with a possible D match to TRBD2 (5 bases). The length of the CDR3 is 16 residues. V dropped 7 bases and J dropped 0 bases, with 14 bases sitting between them. Germline-derived CDR1 and CDR2 are SGHRS and YFSETQ. The CDR3 bases are TGCGCCAGCGCGGGCGGGCTCCACTCTGGGGCCAACGTCCTGACTTTC. Its translation: CASAGGLHSGANVLTF.

This clonotype showed up just a few times. This chain connects TRBV20-1 to TRBJ2-1; 9 nucleotides line up with TRBD2. This CDR3 region has 13 residues. Losses at the gene ends were 3 bases for V and 6 bases for J; bases not matched to a gene: 3. From germline, CDR1 is DFQATT and CDR2 SNEGSKA (reference sequence). The CDR3 nucleotides are TGCAGTGCTAGTGGGACTAGCCCCAATGAGCAGTTCTTC. Amino acid sequence: CSASGTSPNEQFF.

This CDR3 reads CASSLGTRGPYEQYF. The CDR3 DNA sequence: TGCGCCAGCAGCTTGGGGACTAGAGGCCCCTACGAGCAGTACTTC. This chain uses TRBV5-1 with TRBJ2-7; 7 bases map to TRBD2. The germline CDR1 and CDR2 sequences are SGHRS and YFSETQ. V was pared by 0 bases and J by 2 bases, with 5 bases of the junction left unmatched. The CDR3 covers 15 residues.

This clonotype was seen a few times. The chain couples TRBV12-3 or TRBV12-4 to TRBJ2-4; 8 bases match TRBD2. TRBJ2-7 matches the DNA end more closely, so the J call is doubtful. The CDR3 is made up of 18 amino acids. This CDR3 reads CASSLNPPGTGGPGEQYF. As DNA, the CDR3 is TGTGCCAGCAGTTTAAACCCGCCCGGTACGGGAGGGCCGGGCGAGCAGTACTTC.

V gene TRBV29-1 combines with J gene TRBJ2-1; D gene ambiguous. The CDR3 is 10 amino acids. Germline assignment: CDR1 SQVTM and CDR2 ANQGSEA. V was clipped by 7 bases and J by 0 bases, with 1 base between them. In nucleotides, the CDR3 is TGCAGCGGCTCCTACAATGAGCAGTTCTTC. Amino acid sequence: CSGSYNEQFF.

The chain employs TRBV5-5 and TRBJ2-6, with D unresolved. The V gene's germline CDR1 is SGHKS and CDR2 YYEKEE (reference sequence). Trimming took 4 bases from V and 2 from J, leaving 10 bases between them. The CDR3 runs to 15 residues. Here the CDR3 DNA reads TGTGCCAGCAGCCTGGACCGACCTGGGGCCAACGTCCTGACTTTC. It is translated as CASSLDRPGANVLTF.